The clone carrying this TCR beta chain was seen many times. Its target is not known. The entry originates in a study of T cells in Graves' hyperthyroidism and ophthalmopathy. Study conclusions and caveats: Clonotypes that were expanded in thyroid above 0.001 mostly appeared in blood too.

Amplified TCR beta CDR3 regions derived from RNA transcripts. First-round RT-PCR of the TCR CDR3 relied on the HTBI primer set. TCRdb reprocessed the multiplex PCR reads with MiXCR, giving one entry per CDR3 protein. The data contain about 600,000 distinct CDR3 sequences, 16% of them singletons. From germline, CDR1 is SGHAT and CDR2 FQNNGV. CDR3 length equals 13 residues. V was clipped by 8 bases and J by 2 bases, with 10 bases between them. V is TRBV11-2 and J is TRBJ1-5; D call uncertain. The specimen was blood. This clonotype was obtained from a woman in her 40s with Graves' ophthalmopathy. DNA of the CDR3: TGTGCCAGCTCTACCGTGGGCAATCAGCCCCAGCATTTT. It specifies CASSTVGNQPQHF. The complete variable domain, with remaining parts taken from reference TRBV11-2 and TRBJ1-5, reads EAGVAQSPRYKIIEKRQSVAFWCNPISGHATLYWYQQILGQGPKLLIQFQNNGVVDDSQLPKDRFSAERLKGVDSTLKIQPAKLEDSAVYLCASSTVGNQPQHFGDGTRLSIL.